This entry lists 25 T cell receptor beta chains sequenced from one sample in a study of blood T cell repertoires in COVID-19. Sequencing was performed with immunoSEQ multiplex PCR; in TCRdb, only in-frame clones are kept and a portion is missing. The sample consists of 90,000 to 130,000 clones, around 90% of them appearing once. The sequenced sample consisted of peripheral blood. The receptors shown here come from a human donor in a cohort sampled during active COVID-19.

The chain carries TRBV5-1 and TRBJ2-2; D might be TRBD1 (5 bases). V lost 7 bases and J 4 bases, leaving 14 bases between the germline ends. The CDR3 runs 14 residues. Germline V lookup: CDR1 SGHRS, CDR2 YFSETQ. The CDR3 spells CASALTVSTGELFF. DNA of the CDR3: TGCGCCAGCGCCTTGACAGTATCCACCGGGGAGCTGTTTTTT.

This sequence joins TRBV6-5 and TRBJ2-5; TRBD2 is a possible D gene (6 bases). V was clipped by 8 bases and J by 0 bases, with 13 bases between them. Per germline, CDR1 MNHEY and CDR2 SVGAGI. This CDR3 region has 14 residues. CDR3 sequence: CASRQAGNQETQYF. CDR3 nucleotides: TGTGCCAGCCGCCAGGCGGGAAACCAAGAGACCCAGTACTTC.

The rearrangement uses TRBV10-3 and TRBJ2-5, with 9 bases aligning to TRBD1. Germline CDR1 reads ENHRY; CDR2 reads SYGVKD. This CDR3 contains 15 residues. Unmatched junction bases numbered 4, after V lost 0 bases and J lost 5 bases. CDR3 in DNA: TGTGCCATCAGTGAGTCCGACAGGGGGACGGAGACCCAGTACTTC. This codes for CAISESDRGTETQYF.

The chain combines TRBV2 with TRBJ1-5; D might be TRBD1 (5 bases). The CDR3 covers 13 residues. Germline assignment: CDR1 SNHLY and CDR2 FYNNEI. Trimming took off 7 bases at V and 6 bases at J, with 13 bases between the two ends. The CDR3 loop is CASKAGRSQPQHF. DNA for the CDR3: TGTGCCAGCAAGGCAGGGAGGAGTCAGCCCCAGCATTTT.

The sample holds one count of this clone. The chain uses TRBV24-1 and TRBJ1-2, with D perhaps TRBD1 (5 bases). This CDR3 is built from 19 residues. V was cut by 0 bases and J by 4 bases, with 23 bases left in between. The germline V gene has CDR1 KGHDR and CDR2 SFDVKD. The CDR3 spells CATSDLWGELGYKAYGYTF. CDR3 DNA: TGTGCCACCAGTGATTTGTGGGGGGAATTGGGCTATAAGGCCTATGGCTACACCTTC.

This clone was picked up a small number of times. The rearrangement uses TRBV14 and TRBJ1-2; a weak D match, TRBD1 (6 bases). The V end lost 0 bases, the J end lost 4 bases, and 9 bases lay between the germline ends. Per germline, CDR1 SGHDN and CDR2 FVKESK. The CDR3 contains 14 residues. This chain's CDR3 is CASSQDQGIYGYTF. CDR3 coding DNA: TGTGCCAGCAGCCAAGATCAGGGGATCTATGGCTACACCTTC.

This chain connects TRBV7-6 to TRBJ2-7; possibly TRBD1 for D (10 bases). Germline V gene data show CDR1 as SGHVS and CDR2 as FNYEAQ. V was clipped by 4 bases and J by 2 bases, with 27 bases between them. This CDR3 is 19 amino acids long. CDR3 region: CASSSYRGGGQGPTYEQYF. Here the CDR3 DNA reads TGTGCCAGCAGCTCCTACCGCGGGGGGGGACAGGGGCCTACCTACGAGCAGTACTTC.

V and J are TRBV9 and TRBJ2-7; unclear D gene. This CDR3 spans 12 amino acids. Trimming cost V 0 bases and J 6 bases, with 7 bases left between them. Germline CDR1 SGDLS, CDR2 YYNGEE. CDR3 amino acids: CASSVGAGEQYF. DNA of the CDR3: TGTGCCAGCAGCGTAGGGGCCGGCGAGCAGTACTTC.

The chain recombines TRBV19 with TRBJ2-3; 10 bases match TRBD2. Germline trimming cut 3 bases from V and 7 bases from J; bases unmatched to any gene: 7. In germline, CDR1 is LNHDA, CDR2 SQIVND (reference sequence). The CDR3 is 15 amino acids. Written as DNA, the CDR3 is TGTGCCAGTAGTATGTCCAGCGGGGGGGTAAATACGCAGTATTTT. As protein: CASSMSSGGVNTQYF.

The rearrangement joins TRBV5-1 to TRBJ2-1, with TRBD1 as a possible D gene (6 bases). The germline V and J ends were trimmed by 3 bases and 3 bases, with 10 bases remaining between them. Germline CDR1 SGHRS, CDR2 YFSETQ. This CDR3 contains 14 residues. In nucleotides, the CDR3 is TGCGCCAGCAGCTCGGGACAACTCTACAATGAGCAGTTCTTC. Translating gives CASSSGQLYNEQFF.

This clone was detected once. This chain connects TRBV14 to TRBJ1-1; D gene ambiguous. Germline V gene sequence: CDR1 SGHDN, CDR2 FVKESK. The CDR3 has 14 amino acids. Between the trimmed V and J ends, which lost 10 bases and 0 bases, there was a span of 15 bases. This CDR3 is CANSDKLLNTEAFF. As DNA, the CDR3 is TGTGCCAACTCAGACAAGCTCCTGAACACTGAAGCTTTCTTT.

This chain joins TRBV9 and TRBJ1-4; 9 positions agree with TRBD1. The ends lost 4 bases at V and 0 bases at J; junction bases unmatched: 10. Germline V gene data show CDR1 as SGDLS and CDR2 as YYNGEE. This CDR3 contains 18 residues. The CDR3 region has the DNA TGTGCCAGCAGCCCGAGACAGGGGGGGAGAGCAACTAATGAAAAACTGTTTTTT. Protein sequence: CASSPRQGGRATNEKLFF.

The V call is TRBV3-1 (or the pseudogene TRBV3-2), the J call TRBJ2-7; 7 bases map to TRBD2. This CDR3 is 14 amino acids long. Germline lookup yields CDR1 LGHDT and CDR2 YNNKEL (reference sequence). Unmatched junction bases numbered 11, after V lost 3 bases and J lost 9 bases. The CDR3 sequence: CASSHAGETFGQYF. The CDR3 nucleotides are TGTGCCAGCAGCCATGCGGGAGAGACTTTTGGGCAGTACTTC.

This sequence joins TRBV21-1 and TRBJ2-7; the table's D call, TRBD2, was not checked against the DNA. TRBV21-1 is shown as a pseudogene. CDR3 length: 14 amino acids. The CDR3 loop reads CASSTRRGTYEQYF. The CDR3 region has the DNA TGTGCCAGCAGCACCCGGCGGGGGACCTACGAGCAGTACTTC.

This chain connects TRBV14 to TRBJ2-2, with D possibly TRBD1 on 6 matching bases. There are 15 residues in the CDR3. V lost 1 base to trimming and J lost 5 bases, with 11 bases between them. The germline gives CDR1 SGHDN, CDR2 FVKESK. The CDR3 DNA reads TGTGCCAGCAGCCAAGTACAGGGACGGACCGGGGAGCTGTTTTTT. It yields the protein CASSQVQGRTGELFF.

For the CDR3, the DNA is TGCAGTGCTAGTCTTCCTGGACACTGGAACACTGAAGCTTTCTTT. Protein sequence: CSASLPGHWNTEAFF. The chain carries TRBV20-1 and TRBJ1-1; possible D gene TRBD1, 5 bases. The ends were cut back, 3 bases at V and 1 base at J, with 15 bases in the middle. The CDR3 loop spans 15 amino acids. Germline assignment: CDR1 DFQATT and CDR2 SNEGSKA (reference sequence).

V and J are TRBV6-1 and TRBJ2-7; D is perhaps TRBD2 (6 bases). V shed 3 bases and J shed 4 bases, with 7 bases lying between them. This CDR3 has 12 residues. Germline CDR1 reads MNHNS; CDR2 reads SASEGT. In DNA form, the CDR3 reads TGTGCCAGCAGTGAGAGCGGGTACGAGCAGTACTTC. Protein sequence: CASSESGYEQYF.

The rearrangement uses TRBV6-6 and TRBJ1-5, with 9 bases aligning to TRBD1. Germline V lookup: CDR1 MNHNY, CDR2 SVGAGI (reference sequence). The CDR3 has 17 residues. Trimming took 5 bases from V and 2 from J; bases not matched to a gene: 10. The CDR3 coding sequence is TGTGCCAGCAGTCTATACGTACAGGGGGCAGGCAATCAGCCCCAGCATTTT. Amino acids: CASSLYVQGAGNQPQHF.

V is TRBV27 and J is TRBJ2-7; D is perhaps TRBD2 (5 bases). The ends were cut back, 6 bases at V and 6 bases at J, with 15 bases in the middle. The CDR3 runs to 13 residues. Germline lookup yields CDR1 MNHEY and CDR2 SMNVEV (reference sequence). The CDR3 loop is CASRFRTRGEQYF. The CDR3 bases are TGTGCCAGCAGATTTAGGACTCGGGGCGAGCAGTACTTC.

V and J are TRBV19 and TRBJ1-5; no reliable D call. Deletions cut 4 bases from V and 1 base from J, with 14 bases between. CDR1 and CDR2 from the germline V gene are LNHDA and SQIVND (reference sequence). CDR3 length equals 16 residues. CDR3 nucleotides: TGTGCCAGTAGTAACAGACGTGAGGGCAGCAATCAGCCCCAGCATTTT. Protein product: CASSNRREGSNQPQHF.

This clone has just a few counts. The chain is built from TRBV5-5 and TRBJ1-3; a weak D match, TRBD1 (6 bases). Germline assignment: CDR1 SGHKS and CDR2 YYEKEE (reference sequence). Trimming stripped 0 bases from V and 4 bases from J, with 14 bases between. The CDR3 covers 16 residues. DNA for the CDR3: TGTGCCAGCAGCTTGGAAATGACAGGAGGCGGAAACACCATATATTTT. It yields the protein CASSLEMTGGGNTIYF.

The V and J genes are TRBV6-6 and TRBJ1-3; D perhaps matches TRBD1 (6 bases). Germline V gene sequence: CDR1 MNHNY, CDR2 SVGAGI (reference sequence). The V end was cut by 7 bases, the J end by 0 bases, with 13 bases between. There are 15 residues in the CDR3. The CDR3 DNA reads TGTGCCAGCACCCCAACAGGGTACTCTGGAAACACCATATATTTT. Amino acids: CASTPTGYSGNTIYF.

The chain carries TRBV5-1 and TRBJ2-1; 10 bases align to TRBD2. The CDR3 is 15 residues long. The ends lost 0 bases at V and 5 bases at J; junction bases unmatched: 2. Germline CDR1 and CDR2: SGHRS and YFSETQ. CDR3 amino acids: CASSLVLAGNNEQFF. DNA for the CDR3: TGCGCCAGCAGCTTGGTACTAGCGGGAAACAATGAGCAGTTCTTC.

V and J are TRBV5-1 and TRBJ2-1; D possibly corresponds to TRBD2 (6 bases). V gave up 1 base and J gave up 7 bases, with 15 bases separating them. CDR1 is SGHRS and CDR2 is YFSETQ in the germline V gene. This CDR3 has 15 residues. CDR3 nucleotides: TGCGCCAGCAGCTTGATGGCGGGGAGGTTGAATGAGCAGTTCTTC. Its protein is CASSLMAGRLNEQFF.

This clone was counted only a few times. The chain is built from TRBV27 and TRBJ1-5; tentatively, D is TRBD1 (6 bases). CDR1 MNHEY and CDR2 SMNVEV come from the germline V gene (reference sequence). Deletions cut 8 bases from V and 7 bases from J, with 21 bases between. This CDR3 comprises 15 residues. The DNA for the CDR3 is TGTGCCAGCGACGACGTGGGGGGGGCGCAGCAGCCCCAGCATTTT. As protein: CASDDVGGAQQPQHF.